The text below deals with one T cell receptor (beta chain). The source of the sample is a study of blood T cell repertoires in COVID-19. Background on the study: Samples representing acute and convalescent COVID-19 were sourced from the United States, Italy and Spain. PBMCs, B-cell-depleted T cells, or T cells were the source of the cDNA or gDNA that made up the material.

Germline V gene sequence: CDR1 MNHNY, CDR2 SVGAGI (reference sequence). The CDR3 spans 16 residues. J gave up 6 bases and V 2 bases, and 8 bases lay outside the gene matches. Original handling: Cell counts per sample came from amplifying reference gene primers. Using immunoSEQ multiplex PCR, the repertoire was profiled, and TCRdb retains in-frame clones only, with some absent. V and J calls and clone size are as listed in that table; D and trimming were resolved from the DNA. The sample records 56,000 or so clones, more than 90% being singletons. The chain uses TRBV6-6 and TRBJ2-2; TRBD2 matches 8 bases. The sample comprised peripheral blood. The TCR sequence derives from a man aged 50 to 60 with active COVID-19. The CDR3 loop reads CASSYGRGVASGELFF. The CDR3 nucleotides are TGTGCCAGCAGTTACGGGCGGGGGGTCGCGTCCGGGGAGCTGTTTTTT.